Following are 25 T cell receptor beta chains from one sample sequenced in a study. Each CDR3 protein is one row after TCRdb ran MiXCR on the RT-PCR reads. This table holds more than 550,000 distinct CDR3 sequences, approximately 14% found once. Specimen: memory CD4+ T cells from blood. The receptors derive from a female donor in good health, serving as a healthy control.

This clonotype was seen a few times. This sequence joins TRBV4-1 and TRBJ1-2; TRBD1 is a possible D gene (5 bases). The CDR3 runs to 17 residues. The germline gives CDR1 MGHRA, CDR2 YSYEKL. Trimming stripped 1 base from V and 5 bases from J, with 20 bases between. CDR3 sequence (DNA): TGCGCCAGCAGCCAAGTAGAACGCCGGGACGGAAAGTATGGCTACACCTTC. It yields the protein CASSQVERRDGKYGYTF.

Of note for this clonotype: The junction departs from germline at one end; a sequencing error may be responsible. The chain combines TRBV15 with TRBJ1-4; TRBD1 aligns across 7 bases. Germline-derived CDR1 and CDR2 are LNHNV and YYDKDF (reference sequence). The CDR3 sequence is 16 residues long. This chain's CDR3 is CAISRDNRGLNEKLFF. In DNA, the CDR3 is TGTGCCATCAGCAGAGATAATAGGGGGCTAAATGAAAAACTGTTTTTT.

This chain joins TRBV5-1 and TRBJ2-2; D not resolved. Between the trimmed V and J ends, which lost 4 bases and 0 bases, there was a span of 10 bases. Germline V CDR1 and CDR2: SGHRS, YFSETQ. The CDR3 covers 15 residues. The CDR3 protein is CASSPDITNTGELFF. CDR3 DNA: TGCGCCAGCAGCCCTGACATTACGAACACCGGGGAGCTGTTTTTT. Using reference TRBV5-1 and TRBJ2-2 for the parts outside the CDR3, the full variable domain is KAGVTQTPRYLIKTRGQQVTLSCSPISGHRSVSWYQQTPGQGLQFLFEYFSETQRNKGNFPGRFSGRQFSNSRSEMNVSTLELGDSALYLCASSPDITNTGELFFGEGSRLTVL.

This clonotype appeared a few times. The chain combines TRBV6-5 with TRBJ1-2; D remains unclear. From germline, CDR1 is MNHEY and CDR2 SVGAGI. The CDR3 covers 14 residues. V was pared by 0 bases and J by 4 bases, with 9 bases between. CDR3 bases: TGTGCCAGCAGTTACTCACTCGGGGTCTATGGCTACACCTTC. Protein product: CASSYSLGVYGYTF.

This clonotype came up a few times. This chain links TRBV12-3 or TRBV12-4 with TRBJ2-1; 8 nucleotides align to TRBD1. Trimming removed 4 bases from V and 7 bases from J; junction bases left unmatched: 3. There are 13 residues in the CDR3. CDR3 protein: CASSWTGTNEQFF. The CDR3 DNA reads as TGTGCCAGCAGTTGGACAGGGACTAATGAGCAGTTCTTC.

This clonotype was observed a few times. The rearrangement joins TRBV9 to TRBJ2-5, with D possibly TRBD1 on 6 matching bases. V gave up 0 bases and J gave up 5 bases, with 14 bases separating them. The CDR3 loop spans 15 amino acids. In germline, CDR1 is SGDLS, CDR2 YYNGEE. The chain's CDR3 is CASSVAGGAMETQYF. CDR3 DNA sequence: TGTGCCAGCAGCGTAGCTGGGGGCGCGATGGAGACCCAGTACTTC.

This clonotype was picked up many times. This chain links TRBV29-1 with TRBJ2-5; 9 positions match TRBD2. Germline values: CDR1 SQVTM, CDR2 ANQGSEA. CDR3 length equals 15 residues. J gave up 0 bases and V 6 bases, and 8 bases lay outside the gene matches. The CDR3 sequence is CSVGGTSGYQETQYF. CDR3 sequence (DNA): TGCAGCGTCGGGGGTACTAGCGGGTACCAAGAGACCCAGTACTTC.

This clonotype has a handful of counts. The chain carries TRBV7-2 and TRBJ2-7, with TRBD2 matching over 10 bases. CDR3 length: 16 amino acids. J was trimmed by 0 bases and V by 2 bases; bases with no gene match: 4. Germline assignment: CDR1 SGHTA and CDR2 FQGNSA. Here the CDR3 DNA reads TGTGCCAGCAGCTTACTCCTAGCGGGGGCCTCCTACGAGCAGTACTTC. The encoded protein is CASSLLLAGASYEQYF. Supplemented by reference TRBV7-2 and TRBJ2-7, the full variable domain reads GAGVSQSPSNKVTEKGKDVELRCDPISGHTALYWYRQSLGQGLEFLIYFQGNSAPDKSGLPSDRFSAERTGGSVSTLTIQRTQQEDSAVYLCASSLLLAGASYEQYFGPGTRLTVT.

This clonotype has ten or more counts. The gene calls are TRBV5-1 and TRBJ1-2, with 7 bases aligning to TRBD1. The germline CDR1 and CDR2 sequences are SGHRS and YFSETQ. The CDR3 has 14 amino acids. V dropped 5 bases and J dropped 3; count of bases not matched to a gene: 7. The CDR3 region is CASSRDRADYGYTF. CDR3 in DNA: TGCGCCAGCAGTCGCGACAGGGCCGACTATGGCTACACCTTC. The full variable domain, in which reference TRBV5-1 and TRBJ1-2 provide the parts outside the CDR3, is KAGVTQTPRYLIKTRGQQVTLSCSPISGHRSVSWYQQTPGQGLQFLFEYFSETQRNKGNFPGRFSGRQFSNSRSEMNVSTLELGDSALYLCASSRDRADYGYTFGSGTRLTVV.

The chain couples TRBV20-1 to TRBJ2-6; D is unclear. V was pared by 2 bases and J by 1 base, with 3 bases between. The CDR3 covers 13 residues. Germline V gives CDR1 DFQATT, CDR2 SNEGSKA (reference sequence). CDR3 sequence (DNA): TGCAGTGCTAGAAAATCTGGGGCCAACGTCCTGACTTTC. It specifies CSARKSGANVLTF.

This clonotype was seen ten or more times. J is TRBJ2-3 and V is TRBV12-3 or TRBV12-4, with 7 bases that match TRBD1. The CDR3 loop spans 16 amino acids. Trimming at V came to 4 bases and at J to 2 bases, leaving 9 bases not matched to a gene. The CDR3 nucleotides are TGTGCCAGCAGTTCGACCCGACAGGGCTCCACAGATACGCAGTATTTT. Its translation is CASSSTRQGSTDTQYF.

This clonotype came up a few times. The chain links TRBV20-1 to TRBJ2-1, with D perhaps matching TRBD1 (5 bases). The V and J ends lost 0 bases and 2 bases respectively, with 14 bases between them. CDR1 is DFQATT, CDR2 SNEGSKA, per germline (reference sequence). CDR3 length: 16 amino acids. Here the CDR3 DNA reads TGCAGTGCTAGAGATCCCAGGGCTAGTGCCTACAATGAGCAGTTCTTC. The encoded protein is CSARDPRASAYNEQFF.

This clonotype was detected ten times or more. CDR3 sequence: CASSQSPTSRSTDTQYF. Written as DNA, the CDR3 is TGCGCCAGCAGCCAATCGCCGACTAGCCGGAGCACAGATACGCAGTATTTT. J is TRBJ2-3 and V is TRBV4-3; 7 bases are shared with TRBD2. Germline values: CDR1 LGHNA, CDR2 YSLEER. CDR3 size: 17 residues. Trimming took 2 bases from V and 0 from J; bases not matched to a gene: 8.

This sequence joins TRBV7-3 and TRBJ1-1; a possible D gene is TRBD1 (5 bases). CDR1 is SGHTA and CDR2 is FQGTGA in the germline V gene. The V end lost 1 base, the J end lost 3 bases, and 12 bases lay between the germline ends. The length of the CDR3 is 15 residues. The CDR3 sequence is CASSLMGGSHTEAFF. CDR3 DNA: TGTGCCAGCAGCTTAATGGGGGGGTCCCACACTGAAGCTTTCTTT.

The DNA for the CDR3 is TGTGCCAGCAGCCAGCCCGGACAGGGGAATTCACCCCTCCACTTT. This codes for CASSQPGQGNSPLHF. The chain is built from TRBV4-2 and TRBJ1-6, with 9 bases that match TRBD1. Germline CDR1 is LGHNA and CDR2 is YNFKEQ. The CDR3 loop spans 15 amino acids. The trim removed 3 bases at V and 7 bases at J, leaving 4 bases unmatched.

The V call is TRBV5-1, the J call TRBJ2-2; 7 bases align to TRBD2. The J segment lost 5 bases and the V segment lost 2 bases, leaving 9 bases of the junction unmatched. Per germline, CDR1 SGHRS and CDR2 YFSETQ. The CDR3 runs to 16 residues. This CDR3 reads CASSFGGGSETGELFF. The CDR3 DNA reads TGCGCCAGCAGCTTCGGTGGCGGGAGTGAGACCGGGGAGCTGTTTTTT.

The chain employs TRBV7-6 and TRBJ2-7; tentative D call: TRBD1 (6 bases). V lost 1 base and J lost 6, with 16 bases in between. There are 15 residues in the CDR3. The germline V gene has CDR1 SGHVS and CDR2 FNYEAQ. CDR3 in DNA: TGTGCCAGCAGCTTAGAGTACGGGACATTCGCCGAGCAGTACTTC. It is translated as CASSLEYGTFAEQYF.

This clonotype was seen ten or more times. The rearrangement joins TRBV20-1 to TRBJ2-5, with D tentatively TRBD1 (5 bases). Looked up from germline, CDR1 is DFQATT and CDR2 is SNEGSKA (reference sequence). V was clipped by 3 bases and J by 1 base, with 12 bases between them. The CDR3 extends over 14 amino acids. In nucleotides, the CDR3 is TGCAGTGCTAGTCCCGCAGGGTTCCAAGAGACCCAGTACTTC. Amino acids: CSASPAGFQETQYF.

The table lists this clonotype with many counts. The CDR3 reads CSVERWGNYGYTF. The DNA for the CDR3 is TGCAGCGTTGAAAGGTGGGGAAACTATGGCTACACCTTC. The chain joins TRBV29-1 to TRBJ1-2; D uncertain. Germline lookup yields CDR1 SQVTM and CDR2 ANQGSEA. The CDR3 totals 13 residues. Trimming shortened V by 2 bases and J by 2 bases, and 9 bases separated the two germline ends.

This clonotype was detected only a few times. The chain carries TRBV20-1 and TRBJ2-1; D not resolved. The V end was cut by 7 bases, the J end by 0 bases, with 16 bases between. The CDR3 covers 15 residues. Germline CDR1 reads DFQATT; CDR2 reads SNEGSKA (reference sequence). CDR3 nucleotides: TGCAGTGGCTCGAGTACGCCTACCTCCTACAATGAGCAGTTCTTC. This encodes CSGSSTPTSYNEQFF.

This clonotype occurred a few times. CDR3 loop: CASSRGGSGNYEQYF. For the CDR3, the DNA is TGTGCCAGCAGCCGGGGCGGGTCAGGGAACTACGAGCAGTACTTC. The chain combines TRBV4-2 with TRBJ2-7; D is possibly TRBD1 or TRBD2 (5 bases each). The CDR3 is made up of 15 amino acids. CDR1 and CDR2 (germline): LGHNA, YNFKEQ. V was trimmed by 4 bases and J by 3 bases, leaving 16 bases between them.

This sequence joins TRBV10-2 and TRBJ1-2, with no clear D. Germline CDR1 is WSHSY and CDR2 is SAAADI. Trimming shortened V by 4 bases and J by 3 bases, and 12 bases separated the two germline ends. The CDR3 loop spans 14 amino acids. Here the CDR3 reads CASSGSQDYYGYTF. Written as DNA, the CDR3 is TGCGCCAGCAGTGGATCCCAGGATTACTATGGCTACACCTTC.

This clonotype has more than one count but fewer than ten. The genes are TRBV20-1 and TRBJ2-3; maybe TRBD2 (6 bases). Germline-derived CDR1 and CDR2 are DFQATT and SNEGSKA (reference sequence). The length of the CDR3 is 15 residues. Trimming took off 3 bases at V and 1 base at J, with 14 bases between the two ends. CDR3 coding DNA: TGCAGTGCTAGGGGGGGACGGCAGCGCACAGATACGCAGTATTTT. Protein product: CSARGGRQRTDTQYF.

Many counts were recorded for this clonotype. This rearrangement joins TRBV4-3 to TRBJ2-2, with 8 bases identical to TRBD2. The germline CDR1 and CDR2 sequences are LGHNA and YSLEER. The CDR3 spans 17 residues. V lost 0 bases and J lost 0; bases outside the gene matches: 3. The CDR3 bases are TGCGCCAGCAGCCAAGACACTAGCGGCTCGAACACCGGGGAGCTGTTTTTT. It specifies CASSQDTSGSNTGELFF.

The table lists this clonotype with a few counts. V gene TRBV20-1 combines with J gene TRBJ1-2; D perhaps matches TRBD1 (5 bases). The length of the CDR3 is 13 residues. V dropped 0 bases and J dropped 7 bases, with 12 bases sitting between them. The germline V gene encodes CDR1 DFQATT and CDR2 SNEGSKA (reference sequence). DNA for the CDR3: TGCAGTGCTAGAGATGTGGGGGTGGGTGGCTACACCTTC. Amino acid sequence: CSARDVGVGGYTF.